A selection of T cell receptor beta chains follows, all from one sample in a study of regulatory T cells in long-lasting Graves disease. TCRdb re-called the multiplex PCR reads through MiXCR, storing one row per CDR3 protein. This sample has about 380,000 distinct CDR3 sequences, with 15% to 19% found just once. The specimen was peripheral blood mononuclear cells (PBMCs), collected at new diagnosis, from a patient treated with antithyroid drugs. These TCRs come from a female donor with Graves disease. Both conserved end residues are part of each CDR3. Each record gives: J gene, D gene, CDR3 length, clone size, V gene, CDR3 protein, CDR3 DNA. A D gene is named only where the DNA matches it firmly. Not all rows give a size; the values are once, few, many and, for expanded clones, a class.

J: TRBJ2-3; D: TRBD1; length: 15; size: many; V: TRBV9; CDR3: CASSVGIQGADTQYF; DNA: TGTGCCAGCAGCGTAGGTATTCAGGGGGCGGATACGCAGTATTTT
J: TRBJ1-4; D: -; length: 12; size: few; V: TRBV6-1; CDR3: CASREGNEKLFF; DNA: TGTGCCAGCAGGGAAGGAAATGAAAAACTGTTTTTT
J: TRBJ2-1; D: -; length: 14; size: many; V: TRBV2; CDR3: CASTRQEGGGEQFF; DNA: TGTGCCAGCACCCGGCAGGAGGGTGGCGGTGAGCAGTTCTTC
J: TRBJ1-1; D: -; length: 15; size: -; V: TRBV9; CDR3: CASSGPDPMNTEAFF; DNA: TGTGCCAGCAGCGGCCCCGATCCGATGAACACTGAAGCTTTCTTT
J: TRBJ1-1; D: -; length: 12; size: many; V: TRBV7-2; CDR3: CASSDPGTEAFF; DNA: TGTGCCAGCAGCGATCCGGGGACTGAAGCTTTCTTT
J: TRBJ2-5; D: TRBD2; length: 11; size: few; V: TRBV29-1; CDR3: CSGTSGETQYF; DNA: TGCAGCGGGACTAGCGGGGAGACCCAGTACTTC
J: TRBJ2-3; D: TRBD2; length: 15; size: many; V: TRBV27; CDR3: CASTPGLANTDTQYF; DNA: TGTGCCTCGACCCCGGGACTAGCGAACACAGATACGCAGTATTTT
J: TRBJ2-1; D: TRBD1; length: 13; size: many; V: TRBV12-3/TRBV12-4; CDR3: CASKQGSYNEQFF; DNA: TGTGCCAGTAAACAGGGGTCCTACAATGAGCAGTTCTTC
J: TRBJ1-1; D: -; length: 15; size: many; V: TRBV30; CDR3: CAWSVPGDVWGEAFF; DNA: TGTGCCTGGAGTGTACCGGGGGATGTCTGGGGTGAAGCTTTCTTT
J: TRBJ2-2; D: -; length: 17; size: -; V: TRBV4-1; CDR3: CASSPTGRGLDTGELFF; DNA: TGCGCCAGCAGCCCAACGGGGAGGGGGCTGGACACCGGGGAGCTGTTTTTT
J: TRBJ2-2; D: -; length: 19; size: many; V: TRBV7-2; CDR3: CASSPLRSWGRWITGELFF; DNA: TGTGCCAGCAGCCCGCTTAGATCTTGGGGACGCTGGATCACCGGGGAGCTGTTTTTT
J: TRBJ2-3; D: -; length: 14; size: few; V: TRBV7-2; CDR3: CASNRPPSTDTQYF; DNA: TGTGCCAGCAACAGACCCCCGAGCACAGATACGCAGTATTTT
J: TRBJ1-2; D: TRBD1; length: 15; size: many; V: TRBV27; CDR3: CASSSSDRVGYGYTF; DNA: TGTGCCAGCAGTTCCTCAGACAGGGTTGGGTATGGCTACACCTTC
J: TRBJ2-7; D: -; length: 11; size: -; V: TRBV20-1; CDR3: CSAQDYWGQYF; DNA: TGCAGTGCGCAGGACTATTGGGGGCAGTACTTC
J: TRBJ2-7; D: -; length: 16; size: -; V: TRBV4-1; CDR3: CASSQAAGHLSYEQYF; DNA: TGCGCCAGCAGCCAAGCGGCAGGGCACCTCTCCTACGAGCAGTACTTC
J: TRBJ1-4; D: -; length: 16; size: many; V: TRBV5-1; CDR3: CASSSGTLTTNEKLFF; DNA: TGCGCCAGCAGCTCGGGGACGCTTACAACTAATGAAAAACTGTTTTTT
J: TRBJ1-2; D: TRBD1; length: 16; size: once; V: TRBV28; CDR3: CASSTSGQGRGYGYTF; DNA: TGTGCCAGCAGTACCTCGGGACAGGGTAGGGGCTATGGCTACACCTTC
J: TRBJ2-1; D: -; length: 12; size: many; V: TRBV28; CDR3: CASSFQLGEQFF; DNA: TGTGCCAGCAGTTTTCAGCTAGGGGAGCAGTTCTTC
J: TRBJ1-1; D: -; length: 13; size: -; V: TRBV12-3/TRBV12-4; CDR3: CTSSFTGDTEAFF; DNA: TGTACCAGCAGTTTTACAGGAGACACTGAAGCTTTCTTT
J: TRBJ2-5; D: -; length: 17; size: many; V: TRBV3-1; CDR3: CASSQPNSGRRGETQYF; DNA: TGTGCCAGCAGCCAGCCCAATTCTGGACGTCGGGGGGAGACCCAGTACTTC
J: TRBJ2-1; D: -; length: 18; size: many; V: TRBV7-2; CDR3: CASSSGWLSRSSYNEQFF; DNA: TGTGCCAGCAGCTCGGGCTGGCTGAGTCGAAGCTCCTACAATGAGCAGTTCTTC
J: TRBJ1-3; D: -; length: 17; size: few; V: TRBV24-1; CDR3: CATSDLGGQGRENTIYF; DNA: TGTGCCACCAGTGATTTGGGTGGGCAGGGGCGGGAAAACACCATATATTTT
J: TRBJ2-1; D: -; length: 11; size: many; V: TRBV7-2; CDR3: CATPLGNEQFF; DNA: TGTGCCACCCCCCTGGGGAATGAGCAGTTCTTC
J: TRBJ2-7; D: TRBD2; length: 14; size: many; V: TRBV6-2/TRBV6-3; CDR3: CASRSGRAGYEQYF; DNA: TGTGCCAGCAGAAGCGGGAGGGCCGGGTACGAGCAGTACTTC
J: TRBJ2-3; D: TRBD2; length: 16; size: many; V: TRBV5-1; CDR3: CASSLQTSGGTDTQYF; DNA: TGCGCCAGCAGCCTTCAGACTAGCGGGGGTACAGATACGCAGTATTTT
J: TRBJ2-7; D: -; length: 12; size: many; V: TRBV20-1; CDR3: CSAPGSSYEQYF; DNA: TGCAGTGCTCCGGGCAGCTCCTACGAGCAGTACTTC
J: TRBJ2-4; D: -; length: 12; size: many; V: TRBV7-2; CDR3: CASSANRDIQYF; DNA: TGTGCCAGCAGCGCCAACAGGGACATTCAGTACTTC
J: TRBJ2-7; D: TRBD2; length: 15; size: many; V: TRBV7-9; CDR3: CASSRLGTRSYEQYF; DNA: TGTGCCAGCAGCCGCCTTGGGACTAGGTCCTACGAGCAGTACTTC
J: TRBJ2-1; D: TRBD1; length: 15; size: many; V: TRBV30; CDR3: CAWRRQGAVDNEQFF; DNA: TGTGCCTGGAGGCGACAGGGAGCCGTGGACAATGAGCAGTTCTTC
J: TRBJ1-1; D: -; length: 15; size: many; V: TRBV9; CDR3: CASSVRQDPNTEAFF; DNA: TGTGCCAGCAGCGTTAGACAGGACCCGAACACTGAAGCTTTCTTT
J: TRBJ2-5; D: -; length: 17; size: many; V: TRBV5-6; CDR3: CASSPGKGWTTQETQYF; DNA: TGTGCCAGCAGCCCGGGGAAGGGATGGACGACTCAAGAGACCCAGTACTTC
J: TRBJ1-1; D: TRBD1; length: 14; size: -; V: TRBV7-9; CDR3: CASRSDRLNTEAFF; DNA: TGTGCCAGCAGGTCGGACAGGTTGAACACTGAAGCTTTCTTT
J: TRBJ2-2; D: TRBD2; length: 17; size: many; V: TRBV28; CDR3: CASSLAPGGLDTGELFF; DNA: TGTGCCAGCAGTTTGGCCCCGGGAGGTCTGGACACCGGGGAGCTGTTTTTT
J: TRBJ2-7; D: TRBD2; length: 15; size: once; V: TRBV4-3; CDR3: CTSSQERDVSYEQYF; DNA: TGCACCAGCAGCCAAGAGCGGGACGTTTCCTACGAGCAGTACTTC
J: TRBJ1-1; D: -; length: 15; size: few; V: TRBV6-1; CDR3: CASSTQGRRNTEAFF; DNA: TGTGCCAGCAGCACCCAGGGACGGAGGAACACTGAAGCTTTCTTT
J: TRBJ2-7; D: -; length: 16; size: many; V: TRBV28; CDR3: CASSFWAAFSSYEQYF; DNA: TGTGCCAGCAGTTTCTGGGCGGCGTTTTCCTCCTACGAGCAGTACTTC
J: TRBJ2-2; D: TRBD2; length: 18; size: few; V: TRBV7-2; CDR3: CASSLVWLAGPNTGELFF; DNA: TGTGCCAGCAGCTTAGTTTGGCTAGCGGGACCCAACACCGGGGAGCTGTTTTTT
J: TRBJ1-4; D: -; length: 15; size: few; V: TRBV19; CDR3: CASSMAEEVNEKLFF; DNA: TGTGCCAGTAGTATGGCGGAGGAAGTTAATGAAAAACTGTTTTTT
J: TRBJ2-5; D: -; length: 14; size: many; V: TRBV12-3/TRBV12-4; CDR3: CASSLTTGRETQYF; DNA: TGTGCCAGCAGTTTAACAACAGGGAGGGAGACCCAGTACTTC
J: TRBJ2-1; D: -; length: 18; size: -; V: TRBV4-1; CDR3: CDSSQGPFGPKRYNEQFF; DNA: TGCGACAGCAGCCAAGGGCCCTTCGGGCCTAAGCGATACAATGAGCAGTTCTTC
J: TRBJ2-1; D: TRBD2; length: 14; size: many; V: TRBV28; CDR3: CASSLPGLVLGQFF; DNA: TGTGCCAGCAGTTTACCCGGACTAGTTCTGGGGCAGTTCTTC
J: TRBJ2-7; D: -; length: 16; size: -; V: TRBV4-3; CDR3: CASSQAPTFEGYEQYF; DNA: TGCGCCAGCAGCCAGGCGCCCACATTCGAAGGCTACGAGCAGTACTTC
J: TRBJ2-1; D: TRBD2; length: 14; size: many; V: TRBV27; CDR3: CASSPRGEGHEQFF; DNA: TGTGCCAGCAGTCCCCGGGGGGAGGGCCATGAGCAGTTCTTC
J: TRBJ1-2; D: -; length: 13; size: few; V: TRBV7-8; CDR3: CASSLDSSYGYTF; DNA: TGTGCCAGCAGCTTGGACAGCTCCTATGGCTACACCTTC
J: TRBJ2-1; D: TRBD2; length: 20; size: many; V: TRBV14; CDR3: CASSQDLRLAATSSYNEQFF; DNA: TGTGCCAGCAGCCAAGATTTGAGACTAGCGGCGACGAGCTCCTACAATGAGCAGTTCTTC
J: TRBJ2-3; D: -; length: 17; size: many; V: TRBV12-3/TRBV12-4; CDR3: CASSFSGAGPSTDTQYF; DNA: TGTGCCAGCAGTTTCTCTGGTGCGGGGCCTAGCACAGATACGCAGTATTTT
J: TRBJ2-7; D: -; length: 15; size: many; V: TRBV7-2; CDR3: CASRFSGAGSYEQYF; DNA: TGTGCCAGCAGATTCTCAGGAGCTGGCTCCTACGAGCAGTACTTC
J: TRBJ1-6; D: -; length: 18; size: few; V: TRBV6-5; CDR3: CASSYSIPAGQVDSPLHF; DNA: TGTGCCAGCAGTTACTCGATACCTGCAGGGCAGGTCGATTCACCCCTCCACTTT
J: TRBJ1-5; D: TRBD1; length: 14; size: -; V: TRBV29-1; CDR3: CSVRTGGGNQPQHF; DNA: TGCAGCGTTAGGACAGGGGGCGGCAATCAGCCCCAGCATTTT
J: TRBJ1-1; D: TRBD1; length: 15; size: many; V: TRBV5-1; CDR3: CASSWTGGASTEAFF; DNA: TGTGCCAGCAGCTGGACAGGGGGCGCGTCTACTGAAGCTTTCTTT